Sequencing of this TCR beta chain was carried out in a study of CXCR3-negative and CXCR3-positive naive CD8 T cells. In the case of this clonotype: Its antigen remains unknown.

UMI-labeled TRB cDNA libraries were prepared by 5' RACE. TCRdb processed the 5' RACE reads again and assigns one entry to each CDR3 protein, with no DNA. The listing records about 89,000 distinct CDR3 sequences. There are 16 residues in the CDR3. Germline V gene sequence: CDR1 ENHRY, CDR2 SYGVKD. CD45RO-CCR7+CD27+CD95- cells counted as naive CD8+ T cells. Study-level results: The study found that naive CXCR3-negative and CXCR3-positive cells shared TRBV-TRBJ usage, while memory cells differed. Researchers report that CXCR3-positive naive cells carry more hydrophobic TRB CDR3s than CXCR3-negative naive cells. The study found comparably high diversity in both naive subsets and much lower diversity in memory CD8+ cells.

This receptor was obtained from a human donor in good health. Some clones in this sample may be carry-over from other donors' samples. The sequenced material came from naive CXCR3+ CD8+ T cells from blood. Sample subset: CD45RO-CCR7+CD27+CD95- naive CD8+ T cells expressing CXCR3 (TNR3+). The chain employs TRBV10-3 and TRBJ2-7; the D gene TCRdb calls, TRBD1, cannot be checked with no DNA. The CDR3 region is CAISETGPGQSYEQYF.